This TCR beta chain emerged from a study of glioma-infiltrating T cells. Points on this clonotype: Its specificity is unknown.

Trimming pared 2 bases from V and 0 bases from J, leaving 7 bases between. In germline, CDR1 is SQVTM, CDR2 ANQGSEA. The CDR3 loop spans 13 amino acids. Using RNA template, CDR3s of TCR alpha and beta were amplified with iRepertoire arm-PCR. One-step reverse transcription and amplification started from approximately 100-400 ng of tissue mRNA or PBMC total RNA. In TCRdb, the multiplex PCR reads were re-called with MiXCR into one record per CDR3 protein. The table shows under 50,000 distinct CDR3 sequences, with around 22% occurring only once. Findings and caveats of the study: Very few CDR3 sequences were shared between tissue and blood. Above-expected tissue-blood divergence occurred in all gliomas, most in low-grade ones.

The sample was glioma tissue, nonneoplastic brain tissue, or PBMCs (not recorded which). The sequence came from a human donor with low-grade glioma or glioblastoma, undergoing nonglioma brain surgery, or in good health (not recorded which). This sequence joins TRBV29-1 and TRBJ1-1; D is ambiguous. The CDR3 nucleotides are TGCAGCGTTGAAACGGACCTGAACACTGAAGCTTTCTTT. It is translated as CSVETDLNTEAFF.